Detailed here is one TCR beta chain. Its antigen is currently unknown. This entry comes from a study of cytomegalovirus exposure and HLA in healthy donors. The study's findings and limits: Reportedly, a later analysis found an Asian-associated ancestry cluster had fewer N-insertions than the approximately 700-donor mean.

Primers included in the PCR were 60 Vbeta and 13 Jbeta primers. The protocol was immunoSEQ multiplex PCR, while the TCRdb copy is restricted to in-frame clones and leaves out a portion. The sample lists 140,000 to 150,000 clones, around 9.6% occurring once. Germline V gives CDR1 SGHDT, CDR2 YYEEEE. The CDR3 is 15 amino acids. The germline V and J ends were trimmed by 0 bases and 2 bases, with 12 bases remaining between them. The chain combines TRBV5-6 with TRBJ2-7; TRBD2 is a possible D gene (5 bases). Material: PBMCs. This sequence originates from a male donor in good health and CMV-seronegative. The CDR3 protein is CASSLGASPAYEQYF. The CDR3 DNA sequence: TGTGCCAGCAGCTTGGGAGCTAGCCCGGCCTACGAGCAGTACTTC. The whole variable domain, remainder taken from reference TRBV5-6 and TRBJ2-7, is DAGVTQSPTHLIKTRGQQVTLRCSPKSGHDTVSWYQQALGQGPQFIFQYYEEEERQRGNFPDRFSGHQFPNYSSELNVNALLLGDSALYLCASSLGASPAYEQYFGPGTRLTVT.